These 3 T cell receptor beta chains were sequenced from one sample in a study of regulatory T cells in long-lasting Graves disease. Both iRepertoire HTBI primers and Arm-PCR of CDR3 regions were used to build the TCR beta libraries. MiXCR, applied by TCRdb to the multiplex PCR reads, yields one record per CDR3 protein. The table shows 400,000 to 500,000 distinct CDR3 sequences, with about 15% occurring only once. Stated time point: newly diagnosed GD, antithyroid drugs for less than 3 months. TCR sequences were obtained from RNA taken from PBMCs. The same sample was also studied in work on T cells in Graves' hyperthyroidism and ophthalmopathy.

Sequencing was performed on peripheral blood mononuclear cells (PBMCs), taken at new diagnosis, from a patient treated with antithyroid drugs. The receptors here all came from a woman aged 40-49 years with Graves disease.

This clonotype was recorded once. This clone may be a read error of a much larger clone one base away. The J gene is TRBJ1-5, the V gene TRBV6-2 or TRBV6-3; D is ambiguous. Germline V gene lookup returns CDR1 MNHEY and CDR2 SVGEGT. Trimming pared 5 bases from V and 0 bases from J, leaving 26 bases between. The CDR3 totals 20 residues. The CDR3, as DNA: TGTGCCAGCAGTGAAAGATCGCTTCCTTCCCCCGGATATAGCAATCAGCCCCAGCATTTT. Translation: CASSERSLPSPGYSNQPQHF.

This clonotype was counted ten times or more. The J gene is TRBJ2-5, the V gene TRBV3-1; 14 positions match TRBD2. Unmatched junction bases numbered 2, after V lost 0 bases and J lost 5 bases. The CDR3 sequence is 16 residues long. Germline assignment: CDR1 LGHDT and CDR2 YNNKEL (reference sequence). The chain's CDR3 is CASSQDRTSGGETQYF. CDR3 nucleotides: TGTGCCAGCAGCCAAGATAGGACTAGCGGGGGGGAGACCCAGTACTTC.

At least ten counts were recorded for this clonotype. The CDR3 bases are TGTGCCAGCAGCCAACTCAAGGGGGGAGCGAGGATTTCCTACAATGAGCAGTTCTTC. Translating it yields CASSQLKGGARISYNEQFF. The V call is TRBV14, the J call TRBJ2-1, with D possibly being TRBD1 or TRBD2 (6 bases each). The ends were cut back, 2 bases at V and 1 base at J, with 21 bases in the middle. Germline assignment: CDR1 SGHDN and CDR2 FVKESK. The CDR3 runs 19 residues.